This is a list of T cell receptor beta chains from one sample in a study of early stage breast cancer tumors. Profiled with immunoSEQ multiplex PCR; TCRdb holds only in-frame clones, not every one. The sample comprises 25,000 to 30,000 clones, approximately 84% of which are singletons, and about 9.4% rests with the top ten. The material sequenced was blood. The receptors here all came from a person aged 50 to 59 with breast cancer. CDR3s include the opening cysteine and the closing phenylalanine or tryptophan. Fields, in order: D gene, V gene, J gene, CDR3 length, clone size, CDR3 protein, CDR3 DNA. A D gene is named only where the DNA matches it firmly. Rows may omit the clone size; those that give it use once, few, many or a size class.

NA,TRBV27,TRBJ1-3,15,NA,CASSSFSRPGNTIYF,TGTGCCAGCAGTTCATTTTCCCGTCCCGGAAACACCATATATTTT
NA,TRBV9,TRBJ2-7,15,NA,CASSVGGGSPYEQYF,TGTGCCAGCTCAGTAGGTGGCGGGTCCCCCTACGAGCAGTACTTC
NA,TRBV19,TRBJ2-1,14,NA,CASSISPFYNEQFF,TGTGCCAGTAGTATATCGCCGTTCTACAATGAGCAGTTCTTC
NA,TRBV28,TRBJ2-7,14,NA,CASSLGGEISEQYF,TGTGCCAGCAGTTTGGGCGGGGAAATCTCCGAGCAGTACTTC
TRBD2,TRBV7-6,TRBJ2-3,17,NA,CASSSLLAGGPGDTQYF,TGTGCCAGCAGCTCCCTTTTAGCGGGGGGGCCCGGGGATACGCAGTATTTT
NA,TRBV5-4,TRBJ2-4,14,NA,CASSLAGAKNIQYF,TGTGCCAGCAGCTTGGCTGGGGCCAAAAACATTCAGTACTTC
NA,TRBV5-4,TRBJ1-3,17,NA,CASSRVVGSSSGNTIYF,TGTGCCAGCAGCCGGGTTGTGGGCTCGAGCTCTGGAAACACCATATATTTT
NA,TRBV2,TRBJ1-2,13,NA,CASSPSAVEGYTF,TGTGCCAGCAGTCCCAGTGCCGTGGAAGGCTACACCTTC
NA,TRBV6-1,TRBJ1-1,12,NA,CASRDYNPEAFF,TGTGCCAGCAGGGACTACAACCCTGAAGCTTTCTTT
NA,TRBV2,TRBJ2-4,11,NA,CASSVENIQYF,TGTGCCAGCAGTGTTGAAAACATTCAGTACTTC
NA,TRBV5-5,TRBJ1-2,13,NA,CASSFPGIYGYTF,TGTGCCAGCAGCTTCCCAGGGATCTATGGCTACACCTTC
NA,TRBV5-6,TRBJ1-6,17,NA,CASSLQGMRGHNSPLHF,TGTGCCAGCAGCTTACAAGGGATGCGGGGTCATAATTCACCCCTCCACTTT
NA,TRBV9,TRBJ2-7,14,NA,CASSARVPSYEQYF,TGTGCCAGCAGCGCGAGAGTCCCCTCCTACGAGCAGTACTTC
NA,TRBV18,TRBJ2-1,13,NA,CASSPDVGHEQFF,TGTGCCAGCTCACCGGACGTGGGTCATGAGCAGTTCTTC
TRBD1,TRBV28,TRBJ1-4,14,NA,CASRTGGNSEKLFF,TGTGCCAGCAGGACAGGGGGCAACTCTGAAAAACTGTTTTTT
TRBD1,TRBV5-6,TRBJ1-4,15,NA,CASSPWDRDNEKLFF,TGTGCCAGCAGCCCCTGGGACAGAGATAATGAAAAACTGTTTTTT
NA,TRBV5-5,TRBJ2-2,12,NA,CASSFGTGELFF,TGTGCCAGCAGCTTTGGCACCGGGGAGCTGTTTTTT
NA,TRBV4-1,TRBJ1-4,16,once,CASSQRPGDPNEKLFF,TGCGCCAGCAGCCAAAGGCCTGGGGACCCTAATGAAAAACTGTTTTTT
TRBD2,TRBV4-2,TRBJ2-3,17,NA,CASSQGPQRETGDTQYF,TGTGCCAGCAGCCAAGGCCCCCAGCGGGAGACGGGAGATACGCAGTATTTT
NA,TRBV7-9,TRBJ2-7,13,NA,CASSTAAGDEQYF,TGTGCCAGCAGTACCGCCGCGGGCGACGAGCAGTACTTC
TRBD1,TRBV9,TRBJ2-2,17,NA,CASSVRIGTGGPGELFF,TGTGCCAGCAGCGTGCGAATCGGGACAGGGGGCCCCGGGGAGCTGTTTTTT
NA,TRBV5-1,TRBJ1-3,15,NA,CASSASGSPGNTIYF,TGCGCCAGCAGCGCCTCAGGGTCGCCTGGAAACACCATATATTTT
NA,TRBV6-1,TRBJ2-2,16,NA,CASSEASDGSTGELFF,TGTGCCAGCAGTGAAGCGAGTGACGGGAGCACCGGGGAGCTGTTTTTT
TRBD1,TRBV5-1,TRBJ2-3,16,NA,CASSFTGGSSTDTQYF,TGCGCCAGCAGCTTCACAGGGGGTTCTAGCACAGATACGCAGTATTTT
TRBD2,TRBV5-1,TRBJ2-3,18,NA,CASSLALAGPHSTDTQYF,TGCGCCAGCAGCTTGGCCCTAGCGGGCCCACATAGCACAGATACGCAGTATTTT
NA,TRBV4-1,TRBJ1-2,15,NA,CASSHTPAGGRGYTF,TGCGCCAGCAGCCACACCCCGGCGGGGGGTCGGGGCTACACCTTC
TRBD1,TRBV28,TRBJ1-6,14,NA,CASIAGDREKPLHF,TGTGCCAGCATCGCCGGGGACAGGGAGAAACCCCTCCACTTT
TRBD2,TRBV4-1,TRBJ2-3,16,NA,CASSQEAGGPGDTQYF,TGCGCCAGCAGCCAAGAAGCGGGGGGGCCTGGAGATACGCAGTATTTT
NA,TRBV9,TRBJ1-1,13,NA,CASSLSSVTEAFF,TGTGCCAGCAGCTTAAGTTCAGTCACTGAAGCTTTCTTT
NA,TRBV7-6,TRBJ2-7,14,NA,CASSLGGVLYEQYF,TGTGCCAGCAGCTTGGGCGGGGTCCTCTACGAGCAGTACTTC
TRBD1,TRBV5-1,TRBJ2-4,17,NA,CASSYGQAGEAKNIQYF,TGCGCCAGCAGCTACGGACAGGCGGGCGAGGCCAAAAACATTCAGTACTTC
NA,TRBV19,TRBJ1-1,14,once,CASSLRGLNTEAFF,TGTGCCAGTAGTCTAAGGGGCTTGAACACTGAAGCTTTCTTT
TRBD2,TRBV4-3,TRBJ2-1,16,NA,CASSQGIAGLSYEQFF,TGCGCCAGCAGCCAAGGAATAGCGGGGCTCTCCTACGAGCAGTTCTTC
TRBD1,TRBV18,TRBJ2-1,13,NA,CASSGQGYNEQFF,TGTGCCAGTTCGGGACAGGGCTACAATGAGCAGTTCTTC
NA,TRBV10-1,TRBJ1-1,14,few,CASSDDPGGTEAFF,TGCGCCAGCAGTGACGATCCGGGAGGCACTGAAGCTTTCTTT
NA,TRBV4-2,TRBJ2-7,14,NA,CASRQTGGTREQYF,TGTGCCAGCAGACAGACAGGGGGGACTAGGGAGCAGTACTTC
NA,TRBV19,TRBJ1-5,15,NA,CASSISAGRNQPQHF,TGTGCCAGTAGTATATCGGCAGGGAGAAATCAGCCCCAGCATTTT
TRBD1,TRBV6-1,TRBJ2-1,13,NA,CASSPGTDNEQFF,TGTGCCAGCAGTCCAGGGACAGACAATGAGCAGTTCTTC
TRBD2,TRBV10-1,TRBJ2-1,19,NA,CASERGGLAGAIHYNEQFF,TGCGCCAGTGAGAGGGGGGGACTAGCGGGGGCCATCCACTACAATGAGCAGTTCTTC
NA,TRBV9,TRBJ2-1,15,NA,CASSVGAGSVYEQFF,TGTGCCAGCAGCGTAGGGGCCGGGAGTGTCTATGAGCAGTTCTTC
TRBD2,TRBV5-1,TRBJ2-3,15,NA,CASSLLASGTDTQYF,TGCGCCAGCAGCTTGTTGGCTAGCGGGACAGATACGCAGTATTTT
NA,TRBV6-6,TRBJ1-5,13,NA,CASSPTGNQPQHF,TGTGCCAGCAGTCCAACAGGGAATCAGCCCCAGCATTTT
NA,TRBV19,TRBJ1-2,14,NA,CASSPGIMAYGYTF,TGTGCCAGTAGCCCGGGAATAATGGCCTATGGCTACACCTTC
TRBD2,TRBV2,TRBJ2-1,14,NA,CASSEGLAGGWQFF,TGTGCCAGCAGTGAAGGCCTAGCGGGAGGATGGCAGTTCTTC
NA,TRBV18,TRBJ1-1,15,NA,CASSHARDLGTEAFF,TGTGCCAGCTCACACGCTAGGGATCTCGGCACTGAAGCTTTCTTT
NA,TRBV6-6,TRBJ2-5,16,NA,CASSYLGPRQQETQYF,TGTGCCAGCAGTTATCTCGGGCCACGGCAGCAAGAGACCCAGTACTTC
NA,TRBV29-1,TRBJ2-5,12,NA,CSVERGFETQYF,TGCAGCGTTGAACGTGGGTTCGAGACCCAGTACTTC
NA,TRBV28,TRBJ1-2,16,NA,CASSSSTGMIVYGYTF,NA
NA,TRBV7-2,TRBJ1-5,14,NA,CASSLGFSNQPQHF,TGTGCCAGCAGCTTAGGTTTTAGCAATCAGCCCCAGCATTTT
NA,TRBV2,TRBJ1-6,13,few,CASSRDLSSPLHF,TGTGCCAGCAGTCGGGACCTCTCCTCACCCCTCCACTTT
TRBD1,TRBV27,TRBJ2-7,14,once,CASSLSGDRYEQYF,TGTGCCAGCAGTTTATCAGGGGACAGGTACGAGCAGTACTTC
TRBD2,TRBV7-3,TRBJ2-2,19,once,CASSPRSRAGGSNTGELFF,TGTGCCAGCAGTCCTAGATCGCGGGCGGGGGGGTCGAACACCGGGGAGCTGTTTTTT
NA,TRBV10-3,TRBJ2-7,15,NA,CAICPGKLDTGEQYF,TGTGCCATCTGTCCGGGAAAACTAGATACGGGCGAGCAGTACTTC
NA,TRBV7-9,TRBJ2-1,14,once,CASTFDRTYNEQFF,TGTGCCAGCACTTTCGACAGGACCTACAATGAGCAGTTCTTC